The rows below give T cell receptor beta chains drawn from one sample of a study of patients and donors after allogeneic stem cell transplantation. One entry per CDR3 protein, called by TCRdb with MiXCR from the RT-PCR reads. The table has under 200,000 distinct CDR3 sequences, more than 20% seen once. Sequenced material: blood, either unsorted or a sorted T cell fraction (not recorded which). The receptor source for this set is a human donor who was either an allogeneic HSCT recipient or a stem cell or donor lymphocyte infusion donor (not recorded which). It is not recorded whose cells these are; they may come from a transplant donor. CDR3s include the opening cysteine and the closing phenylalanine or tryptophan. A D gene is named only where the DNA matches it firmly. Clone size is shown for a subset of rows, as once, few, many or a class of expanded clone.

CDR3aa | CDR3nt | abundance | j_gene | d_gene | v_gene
CASSPRGLVLEWFTGELFF | TGTGCTAGCAGCCCCAGAGGACTAGTCCTCGAGTGGTTCACCGGGGAGCTGTTTTTT | . | TRBJ2-2 | TRBD2 | TRBV7-7
CASSRAIYGYTF | TGTGCCAGCAGTAGGGCCATCTATGGCTACACCTTC | few | TRBJ1-2 | . | TRBV12-3/TRBV12-4
CSARDPGQGASNSPLHF | TGCAGTGCTAGAGATCCGGGACAGGGGGCGTCGAATTCACCCCTCCACTTT | . | TRBJ1-6 | TRBD1 | TRBV20-1
CSALTPPSYEQYF | TGCAGCGCCTTGACACCGCCGTCCTACGAGCAGTACTTC | few | TRBJ2-7 | . | TRBV29-1
CASSLEWPRFNEQYF | TGCGCCAGCAGCTTGGAATGGCCCCGCTTTAACGAGCAGTACTTC | few | TRBJ2-7 | . | TRBV5-1
CAISDRTSSTDTQYF | TGTGCCATCAGTGATAGGACTAGCAGCACAGATACGCAGTATTTT | . | TRBJ2-3 | TRBD2 | TRBV10-3
CASSAGTGETQYF | TGCGCCAGCAGCGCCGGGACAGGGGAGACCCAGTACTTC | few | TRBJ2-5 | TRBD1 | TRBV5-1
CASSPSTGDSYEQYF | TGTGCCAGCAGTCCATCGACAGGAGACTCCTACGAGCAGTACTTC | . | TRBJ2-7 | . | TRBV12-3/TRBV12-4
CASSFGTVRYNEQFF | TGCGCCAGCAGCTTTGGGACAGTGAGATACAATGAGCAGTTCTTC | . | TRBJ2-1 | TRBD1 | TRBV5-1
CATAGTEVNEQFF | TGTGCCACCGCCGGGACAGAGGTCAATGAGCAGTTCTTC | once | TRBJ2-1 | TRBD1 | TRBV24-1
CASGPSGGVSPYEQYF | TGTGCTAGTGGTCCATCAGGGGGGGTCAGCCCCTACGAGCAGTACTTC | . | TRBJ2-7 | . | TRBV12-5
CASSLRTFAYNEQFF | TGTGCCAGCAGCCTGCGGACATTCGCCTACAATGAGCAGTTCTTC | . | TRBJ2-1 | . | TRBV4-2
CASLGISGNTIYF | TGTGCCAGCCTAGGGATCTCTGGAAACACCATATATTTT | few | TRBJ1-3 | . | TRBV7-9
CASSFIAGGPGNEQFF | TGTGCCAGCAGCTTTATAGCGGGAGGGCCAGGGAATGAGCAGTTCTTC | . | TRBJ2-1 | TRBD2 | TRBV11-2
CASGLVRNSQGREAFF | TGTGCTAGTGGTTTGGTACGCAATTCACAGGGGAGGGAAGCTTTCTTT | few | TRBJ1-1 | TRBD1 | TRBV12-5
CASSEWEGGGYTF | TGTGCCAGCAGTGAATGGGAGGGAGGTGGCTACACCTTC | . | TRBJ1-2 | . | TRBV25-1
CASSPPGRSSYEQYF | TGTGCCAGCAGTCCTCCAGGGAGGTCGTCCTACGAGCAGTACTTC | . | TRBJ2-7 | . | TRBV12-3/TRBV12-4
CASSFTGLYNSPLHF | TGTGCCAGCAGTTTCACCGGTCTGTATAATTCACCCCTCCACTTT | few | TRBJ1-6 | . | TRBV12-3/TRBV12-4
CASSLRADMNTGELFF | TGCGCCAGCAGCTTACGAGCGGACATGAACACCGGGGAGCTGTTTTTT | . | TRBJ2-2 | . | TRBV5-1
CASSFSLAGGNEQFF | TGTGCCAGCAGTTTCTCGCTAGCGGGGGGGAATGAGCAGTTCTTC | . | TRBJ2-1 | TRBD2 | TRBV12-3/TRBV12-4
CSAKGGLESSGELFF | TGCAGTGCTAAGGGCGGACTAGAATCCTCCGGGGAGCTGTTTTTT | few | TRBJ2-2 | TRBD2 | TRBV20-1
CSARDPRVGDSQPQHF | TGCAGTGCTAGAGATCCTCGGGTGGGGGATAGTCAGCCCCAGCATTTT | few | TRBJ1-5 | . | TRBV20-1
CASSFGRSYTF | TGTGCCAGCAGTTTTGGGAGGAGCTACACCTTC | . | TRBJ1-2 | . | TRBV12-3/TRBV12-4
CASSQDKVSRGLTDTQYF | TGTGCCAGCAGCCAAGACAAGGTATCGAGGGGGCTGACGGATACGCAGTATTTT | . | TRBJ2-3 | TRBD1 | TRBV14
CASSPAYPGQEHGYTF | TGTGCCAGCTCACCAGCGTATCCGGGACAGGAACATGGCTACACCTTC | many | TRBJ1-2 | TRBD1 | TRBV18
CASSLADRGFDTQYF | TGCGCCAGCAGCTTGGCGGACAGGGGTTTTGATACGCAGTATTTT | . | TRBJ2-3 | TRBD1 | TRBV5-1
CASSLRGPLNTEAFF | TGCGCCAGCAGCTTGCGAGGGCCCCTTAACACTGAAGCTTTCTTT | . | TRBJ1-1 | . | TRBV5-1
CASSQEGGEQYF | TGCGCCAGCAGCCAAGAAGGAGGCGAGCAGTACTTC | . | TRBJ2-7 | . | TRBV4-1
CASSYFALLNTEAYF | TGTGCCAGCAGTTACTTCGCCCTATTGAACACTGAAGCTTACTTT | . | TRBJ1-1 | . | TRBV6-5
CASSDYGELFF | TGTGCCAGCAGTGATTACGGGGAGCTGTTTTTT | . | TRBJ2-2 | . | TRBV2
CASSNSGTGVYEQYF | TGTGCCAGCAGTAACTCCGGGACAGGTGTCTACGAGCAGTACTTC | . | TRBJ2-7 | TRBD1 | TRBV6-6
CASSLVPGSGANVLTF | TGCGCCAGCAGCTTGGTTCCGGGCAGTGGGGCCAACGTCCTGACTTTC | few | TRBJ2-6 | . | TRBV5-1
CSARESGTTSRSPLHF | TGCAGTGCTAGGGAGTCCGGGACCACTAGTCGTTCACCCCTCCACTTT | once | TRBJ1-6 | . | TRBV20-1
CASSLGPLETQYF | TGTGCCAGCAGCTTGGGTCCGCTGGAGACCCAGTACTTC | few | TRBJ2-5 | . | TRBV12-3/TRBV12-4
CASSLALAVQETQYF | TGTGCCAGCAGCTTAGCACTAGCGGTTCAAGAGACCCAGTACTTC | . | TRBJ2-5 | TRBD2 | TRBV11-3
CASSYSGQGRYYGYTF | TGTGCCAGCAGTTACTCGGGACAGGGTAGATACTATGGCTACACCTTC | few | TRBJ1-2 | TRBD1 | TRBV6-5
CASSLAAEDSPLHF | TGCGCCAGCAGCTTGGCGGCAGAGGATTCACCCCTCCACTTT | few | TRBJ1-6 | . | TRBV5-1
CRARGGQLNTEAFF | TGCAGGGCTAGAGGGGGGCAGTTGAACACTGAAGCTTTCTTT | . | TRBJ1-1 | . | TRBV20-1
CATSRPTGTEAFF | TGTGCCACCAGCAGACCGACAGGGACTGAAGCTTTCTTT | . | TRBJ1-1 | TRBD1 | TRBV15
CSASRPPSYNEQFF | TGCAGCGCCTCCCGGCCCCCATCCTACAATGAGCAGTTCTTC | . | TRBJ2-1 | . | TRBV29-1
CASSFNPTSTDTQYF | TGTGCCAGCAGCTTCAATCCAACTAGCACAGATACGCAGTATTTT | many | TRBJ2-3 | . | TRBV11-2
CSARSTSGGTDTQYF | TGCAGCGCCAGATCGACTAGCGGAGGAACAGATACGCAGTATTTT | . | TRBJ2-3 | TRBD2 | TRBV29-1
CASSYSTGGNEQFF | TGTGCCAGCAGTTACTCGACAGGCGGGAATGAGCAGTTCTTC | few | TRBJ2-1 | . | TRBV6-5
CASRGDRGASGANVLTF | TGTGCCAGCAGGGGGGACAGGGGAGCCTCTGGGGCCAACGTCCTGACTTTC | . | TRBJ2-6 | TRBD1 | TRBV12-3/TRBV12-4
CASSYGQGTYGYTF | TGTGCCAGCAGCTATGGACAGGGCACCTATGGCTACACCTTC | . | TRBJ1-2 | TRBD1 | TRBV11-3
CASSWDSINNEQFF | TGTGCCAGCAGTTGGGACAGCATAAACAATGAGCAGTTCTTC | . | TRBJ2-1 | TRBD1 | TRBV6-2/TRBV6-3